The subject of this entry is one T cell receptor beta chain. Antigen specificity is unknown. The assay was immunoSEQ multiplex PCR, and TCRdb's table has in-frame clones only and misses some. The sample includes about 4,700 clones, around nine tenths of them seen just once. This entry comes from a study of chemoradiotherapy in HPV16-positive cancers. Background on the study: Functional T-cell assays on a couple of HPV16-positive patients' cells defined candidate HPV-specific clones and common TCR motifs. Study-level findings and limits: The functional HPV-specific definition rests on just a couple of HPV16-positive patients. Better recurrence-free survival went with HPV-responsive T-cell expansion in HPV16-positive patients. Candidate HPV-specific clones and E7-related TCR motifs grew in tumor during treatment.

The CDR3 has 14 amino acids. The sequence derives from a human donor with HPV-associated anogenital cancer. Here the sequenced sample was tumor tissue, taken from a patient who underwent chemoradiotherapy. V and J are TRBV21-1 and TRBJ2-7; the table names TRBD1, a call not compared with the DNA. TRBV21-1 is deemed a pseudogene. The CDR3 here is CASRPGQPSYEQYF. CDR3 bases: TGTGCCAGTAGACCGGGACAGCCATCCTACGAGCAGTACTTC.